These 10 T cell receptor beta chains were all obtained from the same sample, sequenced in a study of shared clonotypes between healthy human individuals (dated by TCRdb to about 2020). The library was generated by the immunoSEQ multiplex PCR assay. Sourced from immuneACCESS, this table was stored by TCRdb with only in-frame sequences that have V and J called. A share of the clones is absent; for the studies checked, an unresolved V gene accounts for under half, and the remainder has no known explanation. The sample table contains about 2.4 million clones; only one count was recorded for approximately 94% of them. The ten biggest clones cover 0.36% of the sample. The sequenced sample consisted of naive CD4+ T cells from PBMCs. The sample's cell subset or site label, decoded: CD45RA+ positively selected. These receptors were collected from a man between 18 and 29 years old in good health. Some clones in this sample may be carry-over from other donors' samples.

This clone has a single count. The CDR3 nucleotides are TGCGCCAGCAGCCCCGCTCCGGAGGAGACCCAGTACTTC. This codes for CASSPAPEETQYF. The chain has TRBV5-1 and TRBJ2-5; D is unclear. This CDR3 spans 13 amino acids. The germline gives CDR1 SGHRS, CDR2 YFSETQ. Trimming took off 4 bases at V and 5 bases at J, with 12 bases between the two ends.

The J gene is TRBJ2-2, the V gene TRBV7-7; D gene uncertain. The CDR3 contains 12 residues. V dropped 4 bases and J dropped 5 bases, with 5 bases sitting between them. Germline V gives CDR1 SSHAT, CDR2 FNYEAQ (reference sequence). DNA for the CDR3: TGTGCCAGCAGCTCGTCAACCGGGGAGCTGTTTTTT. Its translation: CASSSSTGELFF. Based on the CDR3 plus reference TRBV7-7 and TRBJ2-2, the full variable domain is GAGVSQSPRYKVTKRGQDVTLRCDPISSHATLYWYQQALGQGPEFLTYFNYEAQPDKSGLPSDRFSAERPEGSISTLTIQRTEQRDSAMYRCASSSSTGELFFGEGSRLTVL.

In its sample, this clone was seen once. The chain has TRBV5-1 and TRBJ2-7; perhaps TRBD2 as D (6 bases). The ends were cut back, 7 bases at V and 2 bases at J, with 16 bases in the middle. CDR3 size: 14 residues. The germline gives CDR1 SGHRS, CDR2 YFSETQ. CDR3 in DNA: TGCGCCAGCTACCCCGGAGGGGTTGCCTACGAGCAGTACTTC. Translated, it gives CASYPGGVAYEQYF.

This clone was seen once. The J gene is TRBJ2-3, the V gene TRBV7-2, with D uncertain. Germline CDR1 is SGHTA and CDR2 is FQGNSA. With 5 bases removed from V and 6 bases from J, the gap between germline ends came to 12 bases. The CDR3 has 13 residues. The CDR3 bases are TGTGCCAGCAGCCTCGAGAACTTGGATACGCAGTATTTT. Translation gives CASSLENLDTQYF.

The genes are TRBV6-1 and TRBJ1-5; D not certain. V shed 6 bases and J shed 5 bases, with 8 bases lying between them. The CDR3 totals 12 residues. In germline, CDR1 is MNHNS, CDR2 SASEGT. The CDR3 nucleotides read TGTGCCAGCAGAGCTATCCATCAGCCCCAGCATTTT. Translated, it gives CASRAIHQPQHF.

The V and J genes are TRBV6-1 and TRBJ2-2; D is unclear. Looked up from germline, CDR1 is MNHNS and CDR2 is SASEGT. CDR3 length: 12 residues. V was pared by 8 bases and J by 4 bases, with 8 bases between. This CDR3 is CASHGSTGELFF. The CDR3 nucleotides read TGTGCCAGCCATGGATCCACCGGGGAGCTGTTTTTT.

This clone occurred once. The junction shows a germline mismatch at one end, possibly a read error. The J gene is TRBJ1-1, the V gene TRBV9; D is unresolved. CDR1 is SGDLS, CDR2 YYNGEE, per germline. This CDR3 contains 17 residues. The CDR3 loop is CASSVATRSGTHTEAFF. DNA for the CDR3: TGTGCCAGCAGCGTAGCTACGAGGTCGGGTACCCACACAGAAGCTTTCTTT.

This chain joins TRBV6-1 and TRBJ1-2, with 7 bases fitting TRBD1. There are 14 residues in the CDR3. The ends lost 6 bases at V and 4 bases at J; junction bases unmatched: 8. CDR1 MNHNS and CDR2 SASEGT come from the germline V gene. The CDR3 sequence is CASRDRPRGYGYTF. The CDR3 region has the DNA TGTGCCAGCAGGGACAGGCCCCGGGGCTATGGCTACACCTTC.

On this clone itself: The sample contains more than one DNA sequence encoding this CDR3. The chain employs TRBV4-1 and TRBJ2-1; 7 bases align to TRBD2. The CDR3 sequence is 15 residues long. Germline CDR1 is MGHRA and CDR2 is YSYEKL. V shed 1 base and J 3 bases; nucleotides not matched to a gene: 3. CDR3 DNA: TGCGCCAGCAGCCAAGGGCTAGCGGTCTACAATGAGCAGTTCTTC. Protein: CASSQGLAVYNEQFF.

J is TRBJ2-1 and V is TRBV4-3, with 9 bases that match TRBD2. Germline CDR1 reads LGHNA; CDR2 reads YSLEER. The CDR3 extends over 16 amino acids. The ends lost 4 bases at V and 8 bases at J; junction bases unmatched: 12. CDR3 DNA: TGCGCCAGCAGCCGTTTGACTAGCGGAGGTGGCTATGAGCAGTTCTTC. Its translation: CASSRLTSGGGYEQFF.